Listed below are T cell receptor beta chains from one sample, sequenced in a study of blood T cell repertoires in COVID-19. Data came from immunoSEQ multiplex PCR; TCRdb stores just in-frame clones and leaves some out. The sample lists about 220,000 clones; 75% to 85% were seen once. The sequenced material came from peripheral blood. The receptors originated from a woman in her sixties or seventies with acute or convalescent COVID-19. Each CDR3 is given with its conserved first and last residue. The D gene is left open where the match is weak. Not all rows give a size; the values are once, few, many and, for expanded clones, a class.

clone_size: -; j_call: TRBJ2-3; d_call: -; v_call: TRBV27; cdr3_nt: TGTGCCAGCAGTTCCGGGGAACTGTACACAGATACGCAGTATTTT; cdr3_aa: CASSSGELYTDTQYF
clone_size: -; j_call: TRBJ2-3; d_call: -; v_call: TRBV5-1; cdr3_nt: TGCGCCAGCAGCTTGTGGTCAGGGGTCCCCACAGATACGCAGTATTTT; cdr3_aa: CASSLWSGVPTDTQYF
clone_size: -; j_call: TRBJ1-4; d_call: -; v_call: TRBV9; cdr3_nt: TGTGCCAGCAGCCCCCGGACCGCCCTAGGGGGACTGTTTTTT; cdr3_aa: CASSPRTALGGLFF
clone_size: -; j_call: TRBJ1-5; d_call: TRBD1; v_call: TRBV6-5; cdr3_nt: TGTGCCAGCAAACTGGACAGGGAAAGCAATCAGCCCCAGCATTTT; cdr3_aa: CASKLDRESNQPQHF
clone_size: once; j_call: TRBJ1-5; d_call: TRBD1; v_call: TRBV28; cdr3_nt: TGTGCCAGCAGCTCGGACAGGGTTAGCAATCAGCCCCAGCATTTT; cdr3_aa: CASSSDRVSNQPQHF
clone_size: -; j_call: TRBJ1-1; d_call: -; v_call: TRBV4-3; cdr3_nt: TGCGCCAGCAGCGGACATCACACTGAAGCTTTCTTT; cdr3_aa: CASSGHHTEAFF
clone_size: -; j_call: TRBJ1-1; d_call: TRBD1; v_call: TRBV7-2; cdr3_nt: TGTGCCAGCAGCCTGACAGGGGTGAGCACTGAAGCTTTCTTT; cdr3_aa: CASSLTGVSTEAFF
clone_size: -; j_call: TRBJ1-6; d_call: TRBD1; v_call: TRBV19; cdr3_nt: TGTGCCAGTAGTATCACCGCCGGGACAGGGGACGGTTCACCCCTCCACTTT; cdr3_aa: CASSITAGTGDGSPLHF
clone_size: -; j_call: TRBJ1-4; d_call: TRBD1; v_call: TRBV18; cdr3_nt: TGTGCCAGCTCACCACCAAGACAGGGCGGAGTAGAAAAACTGTTTTTT; cdr3_aa: CASSPPRQGGVEKLFF
clone_size: -; j_call: TRBJ1-1; d_call: -; v_call: TRBV19; cdr3_nt: TGTGCCAGTAGTATGGGCCGTAACACTGAAGCTTTCTTT; cdr3_aa: CASSMGRNTEAFF
clone_size: -; j_call: TRBJ2-1; d_call: TRBD2; v_call: TRBV7-2; cdr3_nt: TGTGCCAGCAGCTTAGCTAGCGGGGGTACCCCAGGCTCCTACAATGAGCAGTTCTTC; cdr3_aa: CASSLASGGTPGSYNEQFF
clone_size: -; j_call: TRBJ2-7; d_call: -; v_call: TRBV5-4; cdr3_nt: TGTGCCAGCAGCTTTCAGGGGGGAGATATCCACGAGCAGTACTTC; cdr3_aa: CASSFQGGDIHEQYF
clone_size: -; j_call: TRBJ1-5; d_call: TRBD1; v_call: TRBV24-1; cdr3_nt: TGTGCCAACCAAGAGGGACAGGGCTCAGTATATAGCAATCAGCCCCAGCATTTT; cdr3_aa: CANQEGQGSVYSNQPQHF
clone_size: once; j_call: TRBJ1-2; d_call: TRBD1; v_call: TRBV6-2/TRBV6-3; cdr3_nt: TGTGCCAGCAGCTTACACAGGGGGCGCGGCTATGGCTACACCTTC; cdr3_aa: CASSLHRGRGYGYTF
clone_size: few; j_call: TRBJ1-2; d_call: -; v_call: TRBV29-1; cdr3_nt: TGCAGCGTTGAAGGAGGAACCTCTAACTATGGCTACACCTTC; cdr3_aa: CSVEGGTSNYGYTF
clone_size: once; j_call: TRBJ2-1; d_call: TRBD1; v_call: TRBV7-8; cdr3_nt: TGTGCCAGCAGCTTACGGGACAGATCCTACAATGAGCAGTTCTTC; cdr3_aa: CASSLRDRSYNEQFF
clone_size: few; j_call: TRBJ2-5; d_call: -; v_call: TRBV7-2; cdr3_nt: TGTGCCAGCAGCCGCGGACACTATCGGACCCAGTACTTC; cdr3_aa: CASSRGHYRTQYF
clone_size: -; j_call: TRBJ1-5; d_call: -; v_call: TRBV9; cdr3_nt: TGTGCCAGCAGCGTAGAGGGAGTCCAGCCCCAGCATTTT; cdr3_aa: CASSVEGVQPQHF
clone_size: -; j_call: TRBJ1-2; d_call: -; v_call: TRBV15; cdr3_nt: TGTGCCACCAGCAGACAGGGGATTGGCTACACCTTC; cdr3_aa: CATSRQGIGYTF
clone_size: -; j_call: TRBJ1-2; d_call: -; v_call: TRBV19; cdr3_nt: TGTGCCAGTAGTATCAGTCGGGGGGCCGCTCTTAACTATGGCTACACCTTC; cdr3_aa: CASSISRGAALNYGYTF
clone_size: few; j_call: TRBJ1-5; d_call: -; v_call: TRBV10-3; cdr3_nt: TGTGCCATCAGTGAGACAGAACGTAGCAATCAGCCCCAGCATTTT; cdr3_aa: CAISETERSNQPQHF
clone_size: -; j_call: TRBJ1-2; d_call: -; v_call: TRBV28; cdr3_nt: TGTGCCAGCAGTTTTTCAGGGGAGGGGTTTGGCTACACCTTC; cdr3_aa: CASSFSGEGFGYTF
clone_size: -; j_call: TRBJ1-2; d_call: -; v_call: TRBV6-5; cdr3_nt: TGTGCCAGCAGTTATGGGGGGGCTGGCTACACCTTC; cdr3_aa: CASSYGGAGYTF
clone_size: -; j_call: TRBJ1-5; d_call: TRBD1; v_call: TRBV29-1; cdr3_nt: TGCAGCGTTTCCGGGACAGGGGGCCGACAGCCCCAGCATTTT; cdr3_aa: CSVSGTGGRQPQHF
clone_size: -; j_call: TRBJ1-6; d_call: TRBD1; v_call: TRBV4-1; cdr3_nt: TGCGCCAGCAGCCATTTGGACAGGGGGACCTATAATTCACCCCTCCACTTT; cdr3_aa: CASSHLDRGTYNSPLHF
clone_size: once; j_call: TRBJ1-2; d_call: TRBD1; v_call: TRBV5-6; cdr3_nt: TGTGCCAGCACACGGGACAGACTCTATGGCTACACCTTC; cdr3_aa: CASTRDRLYGYTF
clone_size: -; j_call: TRBJ1-2; d_call: TRBD1; v_call: TRBV6-5; cdr3_nt: TGTGCCAGCAGTTCGGGACAGGGTCATGGCTACACCTTC; cdr3_aa: CASSSGQGHGYTF
clone_size: -; j_call: TRBJ2-1; d_call: TRBD2; v_call: TRBV6-2/TRBV6-3; cdr3_nt: TGTGCCAGCAGTACCCGACTAGCGGGGGGGAAGCGCAATGAGCAGTTCTTC; cdr3_aa: CASSTRLAGGKRNEQFF
clone_size: -; j_call: TRBJ2-2; d_call: TRBD2; v_call: TRBV7-9; cdr3_nt: TGTGCCAGCAGCTTTCTGTCTAGCGGGGGGTCGAACACCGGGGAGCTGTTTTTT; cdr3_aa: CASSFLSSGGSNTGELFF
clone_size: -; j_call: TRBJ1-1; d_call: -; v_call: TRBV7-2; cdr3_nt: TGTGCCAGCAGCTTTGGGTTGGGGGGTGCGAACACTGAAGCTTTCTTT; cdr3_aa: CASSFGLGGANTEAFF
clone_size: once; j_call: TRBJ1-1; d_call: -; v_call: TRBV28; cdr3_nt: TGTGCCAGCAGCCCGACAGCCATTTCTGAAGCTTTCTTT; cdr3_aa: CASSPTAISEAFF
clone_size: -; j_call: TRBJ1-6; d_call: -; v_call: TRBV6-5; cdr3_nt: TGTGCCAGCAGTTACATAGACTCGAATTCACCCCTCCACTTT; cdr3_aa: CASSYIDSNSPLHF
clone_size: -; j_call: TRBJ2-5; d_call: -; v_call: TRBV18; cdr3_nt: TGTGCCAGCTCACCAGGGCTCCTTGCCAGCAAAGAGACCCAGTACTTC; cdr3_aa: CASSPGLLASKETQYF
clone_size: -; j_call: TRBJ2-1; d_call: TRBD2; v_call: TRBV4-3; cdr3_nt: TGCGCCAGCAGCCAAGGGCGGGGCGGGGGAGGGGAGCAGTTCTTC; cdr3_aa: CASSQGRGGGGEQFF
clone_size: -; j_call: TRBJ1-5; d_call: -; v_call: TRBV18; cdr3_nt: TGTGCCAGCTCACCTCAGGGGAGTCAGCCCCAGCATTTT; cdr3_aa: CASSPQGSQPQHF
clone_size: -; j_call: TRBJ1-5; d_call: -; v_call: TRBV7-2; cdr3_nt: TGTGCCAGCAGCTTTCCCAGACAAAATCAGCCCCAGCATTTT; cdr3_aa: CASSFPRQNQPQHF
clone_size: -; j_call: TRBJ2-5; d_call: -; v_call: TRBV7-8; cdr3_nt: TGTGCCAGCAGCGGCGGGGTCCAAGAGACCCAGTACTTC; cdr3_aa: CASSGGVQETQYF
clone_size: -; j_call: TRBJ2-7; d_call: -; v_call: TRBV7-8; cdr3_nt: TGTGCCAGCACTCAGGCGGGGTCCACCTACGAGCAGTACTTC; cdr3_aa: CASTQAGSTYEQYF
clone_size: -; j_call: TRBJ1-5; d_call: -; v_call: TRBV6-1; cdr3_nt: TGTGCCAGCAGTGAAGCTTGGCGCAATCAGCCCCAGCATTTT; cdr3_aa: CASSEAWRNQPQHF
clone_size: -; j_call: TRBJ2-3; d_call: TRBD1; v_call: TRBV6-2/TRBV6-3; cdr3_nt: TGTGCCAGCAGCCCTACCCCGGGACAGGGAAGTACAGATACGCAGTATTTT; cdr3_aa: CASSPTPGQGSTDTQYF
clone_size: -; j_call: TRBJ1-2; d_call: -; v_call: TRBV4-1; cdr3_nt: TGCGCCAGCAGCCAAGATCCGAACAGCCTACTCTATGGCTACACCTTC; cdr3_aa: CASSQDPNSLLYGYTF
clone_size: -; j_call: TRBJ1-1; d_call: -; v_call: TRBV5-5; cdr3_nt: TGTGCCAGCAGCTTTTTTTTTCAGGGGACCACTGAAGCTTTCTTT; cdr3_aa: CASSFFFQGTTEAFF
clone_size: -; j_call: TRBJ1-1; d_call: -; v_call: TRBV1; cdr3_nt: TGCACCAGCAGCCAAGATGACCCCCTCTACAGGTTAACTGAAGCTTTCTTT; cdr3_aa: CTSSQDDPLYRLTEAFF
clone_size: few; j_call: TRBJ1-2; d_call: -; v_call: TRBV19; cdr3_nt: TGTGCCAGTAGTATATATCCAGGAACCCCTTATGGCTACACCTTC; cdr3_aa: CASSIYPGTPYGYTF
clone_size: -; j_call: TRBJ1-5; d_call: -; v_call: TRBV5-6; cdr3_nt: TGTGCCAGCAGCTTCTATAGCAATCAGCCCCAGCATTTT; cdr3_aa: CASSFYSNQPQHF
clone_size: -; j_call: TRBJ1-2; d_call: -; v_call: TRBV24-1; cdr3_nt: TGTGCCACCAGCCGGGGGAACTATGGCTACACCTTC; cdr3_aa: CATSRGNYGYTF
clone_size: few; j_call: TRBJ2-1; d_call: -; v_call: TRBV20-1; cdr3_nt: TGCAGTGCTAGTATATCACAGGGAATAGGAAATGAGCAGTTCTTC; cdr3_aa: CSASISQGIGNEQFF
clone_size: -; j_call: TRBJ2-7; d_call: TRBD2; v_call: TRBV5-6; cdr3_nt: TGTGCCAGCAGCTTGTTCGGCGGGGGGGCTTCCTACGAGCAGTACTTC; cdr3_aa: CASSLFGGGASYEQYF